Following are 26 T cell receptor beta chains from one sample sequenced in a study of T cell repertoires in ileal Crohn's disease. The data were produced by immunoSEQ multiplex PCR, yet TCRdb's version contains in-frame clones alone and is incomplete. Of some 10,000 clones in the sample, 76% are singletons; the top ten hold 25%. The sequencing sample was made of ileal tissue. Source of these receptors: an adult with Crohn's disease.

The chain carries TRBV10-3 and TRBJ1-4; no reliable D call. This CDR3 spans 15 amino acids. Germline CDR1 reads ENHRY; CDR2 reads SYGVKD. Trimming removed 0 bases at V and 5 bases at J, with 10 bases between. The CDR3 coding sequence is TGTGCCATCAGTGAGTCTGGCGGCCCGAATGAAAAACTGTTTTTT. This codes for CAISESGGPNEKLFF.

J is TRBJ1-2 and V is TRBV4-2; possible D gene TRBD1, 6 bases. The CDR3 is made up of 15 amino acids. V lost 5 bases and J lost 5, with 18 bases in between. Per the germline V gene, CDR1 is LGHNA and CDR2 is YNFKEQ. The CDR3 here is CASSLAGATGYGYTF. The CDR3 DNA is TGTGCCAGCAGCTTGGCGGGGGCTACTGGGTATGGCTACACCTTC.

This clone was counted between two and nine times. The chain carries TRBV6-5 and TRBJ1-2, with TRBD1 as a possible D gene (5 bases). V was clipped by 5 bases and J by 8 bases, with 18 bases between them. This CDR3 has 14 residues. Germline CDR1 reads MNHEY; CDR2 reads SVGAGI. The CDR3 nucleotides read TGTGCCAGCAGTCCGTCGGGAGGGGCGGGAGGCTACACCTTC. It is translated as CASSPSGGAGGYTF.

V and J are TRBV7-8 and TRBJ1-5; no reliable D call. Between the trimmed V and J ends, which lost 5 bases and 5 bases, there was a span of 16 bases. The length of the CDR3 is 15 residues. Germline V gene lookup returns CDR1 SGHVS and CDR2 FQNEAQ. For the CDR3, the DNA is TGTGCCAGCAGCCCAGAGGCTGGGTTGTATCAGCCCCAGCATTTT. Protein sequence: CASSPEAGLYQPQHF.

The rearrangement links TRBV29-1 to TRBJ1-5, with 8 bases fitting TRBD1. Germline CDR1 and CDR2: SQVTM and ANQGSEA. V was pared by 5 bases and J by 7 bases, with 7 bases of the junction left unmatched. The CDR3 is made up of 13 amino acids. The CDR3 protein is CSVQQGEGQPQHF. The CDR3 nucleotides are TGCAGCGTTCAACAGGGGGAGGGACAGCCCCAGCATTTT.

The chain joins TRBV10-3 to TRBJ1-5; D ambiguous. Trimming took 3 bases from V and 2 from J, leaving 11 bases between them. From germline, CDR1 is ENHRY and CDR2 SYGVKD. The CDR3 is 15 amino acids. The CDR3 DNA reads TGTGCCATCAGTGACGGTGGGCGAGGCAATCAGCCCCAGCATTTT. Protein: CAISDGGRGNQPQHF.

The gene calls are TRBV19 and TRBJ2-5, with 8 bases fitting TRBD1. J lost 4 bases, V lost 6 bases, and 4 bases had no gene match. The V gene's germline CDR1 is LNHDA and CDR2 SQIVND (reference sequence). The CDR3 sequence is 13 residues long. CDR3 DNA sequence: TGTGCCAGTAGACCAGGGGGCGCAGAGACCCAGTACTTC. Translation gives CASRPGGAETQYF.

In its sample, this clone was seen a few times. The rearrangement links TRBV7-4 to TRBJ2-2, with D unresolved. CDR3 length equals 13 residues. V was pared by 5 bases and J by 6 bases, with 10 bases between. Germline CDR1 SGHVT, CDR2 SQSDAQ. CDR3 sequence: CASSQKSPGELFF. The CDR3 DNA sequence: TGTGCCAGCAGCCAGAAGTCCCCCGGGGAGCTGTTTTTT.

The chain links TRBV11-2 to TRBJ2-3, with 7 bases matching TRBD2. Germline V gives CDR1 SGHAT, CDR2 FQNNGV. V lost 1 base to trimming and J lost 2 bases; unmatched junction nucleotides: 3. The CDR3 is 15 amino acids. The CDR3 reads CASSLGLAVTDTQYF. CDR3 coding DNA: TGTGCCAGCAGCTTAGGCCTAGCGGTCACAGATACGCAGTATTTT.

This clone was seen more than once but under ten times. DNA of the CDR3: TGTGCCAGCAGTACTGGGCTGGTTGCTAACTATGGCTACACCTTC. Residues: CASSTGLVANYGYTF. The chain joins TRBV5-4 to TRBJ1-2; D uncertain. This CDR3 is 15 amino acids long. Germline V CDR1 and CDR2: SGHNT, YYREEE (reference sequence). With 5 bases removed from V and 0 bases from J, the gap between germline ends came to 14 bases.

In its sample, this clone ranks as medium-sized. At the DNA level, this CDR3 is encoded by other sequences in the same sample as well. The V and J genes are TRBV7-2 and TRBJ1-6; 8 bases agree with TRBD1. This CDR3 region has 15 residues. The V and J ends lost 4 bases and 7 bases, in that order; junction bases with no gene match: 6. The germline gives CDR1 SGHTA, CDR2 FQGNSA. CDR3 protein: CASSSRQGSNSPLHF. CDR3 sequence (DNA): TGTGCCAGCAGCTCCCGACAGGGGTCAAATTCACCCCTCCACTTT.

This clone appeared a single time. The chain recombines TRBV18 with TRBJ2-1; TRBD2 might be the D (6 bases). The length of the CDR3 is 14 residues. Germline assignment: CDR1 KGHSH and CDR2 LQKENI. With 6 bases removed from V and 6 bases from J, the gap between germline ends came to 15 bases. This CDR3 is CASSPRAGFNEQFF. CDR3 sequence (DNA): TGTGCCAGCTCTCCCCGTGCGGGGTTCAATGAGCAGTTCTTC.

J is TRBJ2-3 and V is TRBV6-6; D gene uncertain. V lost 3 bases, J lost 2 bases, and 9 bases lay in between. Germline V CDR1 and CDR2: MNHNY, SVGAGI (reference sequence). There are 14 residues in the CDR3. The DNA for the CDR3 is TGTGCCAGCAGTTATTCGCGGTCCACAGATACGCAGTATTTT. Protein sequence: CASSYSRSTDTQYF.

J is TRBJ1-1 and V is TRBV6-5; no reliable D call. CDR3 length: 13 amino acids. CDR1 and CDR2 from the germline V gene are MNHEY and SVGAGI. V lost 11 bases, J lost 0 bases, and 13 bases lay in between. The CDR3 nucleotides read TGTGCCGCCCAATTCCAGATGAACACTGAAGCTTTCTTT. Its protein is CAAQFQMNTEAFF.

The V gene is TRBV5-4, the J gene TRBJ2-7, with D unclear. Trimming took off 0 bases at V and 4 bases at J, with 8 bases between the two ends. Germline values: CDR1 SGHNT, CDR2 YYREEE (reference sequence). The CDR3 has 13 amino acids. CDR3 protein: CASSLDAPYEQYF. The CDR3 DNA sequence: TGTGCCAGCAGCTTGGATGCGCCTTACGAGCAGTACTTC.

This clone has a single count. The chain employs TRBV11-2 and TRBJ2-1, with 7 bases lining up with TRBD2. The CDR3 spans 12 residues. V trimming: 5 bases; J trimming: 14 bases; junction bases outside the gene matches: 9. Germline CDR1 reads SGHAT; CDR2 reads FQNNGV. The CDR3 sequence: CASSAFLGGEFF. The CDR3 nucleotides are TGTGCCAGCAGCGCCTTTTTGGGGGGGGAGTTCTTC.

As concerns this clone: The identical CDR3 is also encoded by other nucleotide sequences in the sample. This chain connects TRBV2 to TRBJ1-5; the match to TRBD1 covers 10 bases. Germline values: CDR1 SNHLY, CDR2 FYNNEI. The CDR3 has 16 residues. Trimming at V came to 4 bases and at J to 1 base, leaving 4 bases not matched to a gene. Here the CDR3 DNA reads TGTGCCAGCAGTGGACAGGGGGCTCGGAGCAATCAGCCCCAGCATTTT. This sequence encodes CASSGQGARSNQPQHF.

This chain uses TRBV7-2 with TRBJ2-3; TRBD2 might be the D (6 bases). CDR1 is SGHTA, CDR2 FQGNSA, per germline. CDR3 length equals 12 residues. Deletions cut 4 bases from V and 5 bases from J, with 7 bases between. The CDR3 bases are TGTGCCAGCAGCTACGGGGGAGATACGCAGTATTTT. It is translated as CASSYGGDTQYF.

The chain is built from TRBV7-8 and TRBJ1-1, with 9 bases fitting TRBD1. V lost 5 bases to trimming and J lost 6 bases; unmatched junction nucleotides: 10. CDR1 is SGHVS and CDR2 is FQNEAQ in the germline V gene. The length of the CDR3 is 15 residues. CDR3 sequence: CASSPRGTGSAEAFF. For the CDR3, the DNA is TGTGCCAGCAGCCCCAGGGGGACAGGGAGCGCTGAAGCTTTCTTT.

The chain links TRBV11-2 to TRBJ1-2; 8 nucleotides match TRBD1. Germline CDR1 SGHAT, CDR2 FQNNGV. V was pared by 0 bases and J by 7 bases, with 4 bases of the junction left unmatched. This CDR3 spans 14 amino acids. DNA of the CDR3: TGTGCCAGCAGCTTAGATCCCAGGGGGCTTGGCTACACCTTC. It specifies CASSLDPRGLGYTF.

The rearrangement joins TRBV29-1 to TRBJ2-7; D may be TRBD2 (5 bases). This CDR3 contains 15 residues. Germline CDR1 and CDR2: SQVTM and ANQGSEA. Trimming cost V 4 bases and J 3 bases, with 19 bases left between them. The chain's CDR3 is CSVVREQNPLYEQYF. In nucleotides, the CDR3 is TGCAGCGTTGTGAGGGAACAAAATCCCCTCTACGAGCAGTACTTC.

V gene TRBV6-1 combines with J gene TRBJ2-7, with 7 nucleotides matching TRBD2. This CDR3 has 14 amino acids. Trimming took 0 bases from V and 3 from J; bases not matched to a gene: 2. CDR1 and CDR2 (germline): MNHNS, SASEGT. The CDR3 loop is CASSEAGGFYEQYF. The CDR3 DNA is TGTGCCAGCAGTGAAGCGGGAGGGTTCTACGAGCAGTACTTC.

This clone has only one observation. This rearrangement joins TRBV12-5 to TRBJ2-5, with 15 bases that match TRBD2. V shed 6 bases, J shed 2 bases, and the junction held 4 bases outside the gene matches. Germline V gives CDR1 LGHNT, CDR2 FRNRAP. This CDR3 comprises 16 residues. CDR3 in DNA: TGTGCTAGTGGCCGGACTAGCGGGGGGGCGCAAGAGACCCAGTACTTC. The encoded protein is CASGRTSGGAQETQYF.

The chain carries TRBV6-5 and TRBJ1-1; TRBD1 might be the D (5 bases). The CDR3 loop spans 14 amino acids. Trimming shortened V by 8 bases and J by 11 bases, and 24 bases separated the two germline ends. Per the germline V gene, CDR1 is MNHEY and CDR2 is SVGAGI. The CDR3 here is CASRLRGVGGRAFF. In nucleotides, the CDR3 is TGTGCCAGCCGACTGCGGGGAGTGGGGGGAAGGGCTTTCTTT.

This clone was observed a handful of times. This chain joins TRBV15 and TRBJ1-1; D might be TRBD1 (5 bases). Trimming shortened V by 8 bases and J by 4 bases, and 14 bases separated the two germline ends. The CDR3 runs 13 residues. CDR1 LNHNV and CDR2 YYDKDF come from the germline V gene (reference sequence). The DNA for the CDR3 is TGTGCCACCCGGCCTAAAAGGGGCACTGAAGCTTTCTTT. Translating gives CATRPKRGTEAFF.

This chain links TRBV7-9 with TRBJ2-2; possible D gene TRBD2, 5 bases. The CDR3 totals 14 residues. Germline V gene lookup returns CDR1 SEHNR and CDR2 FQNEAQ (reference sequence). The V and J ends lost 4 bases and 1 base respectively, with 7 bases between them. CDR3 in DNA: TGTGCCAGCAGCTCCAGCGGGAACACCGGGGAGCTGTTTTTT. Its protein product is CASSSSGNTGELFF. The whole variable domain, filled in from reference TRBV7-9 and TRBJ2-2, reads DTGVSQNPRHKITKRGQNVTFRCDPISEHNRLYWYRQTLGQGPEFLTYFQNEAQLEKSRLLSDRFSAERPKGSFSTLEIQRTEQGDSAMYLCASSSSGNTGELFFGEGSRLTVL.